This T cell receptor beta chain was recorded in a study of breast tumors, draining lymph nodes, adjacent tissues. Findings and limits, study-wide: The lymph node origin of tumor T cells was framed as consistent with a hypothesis, not demonstrated. Compared with lymph nodes, tumors were less diverse; compared with nontumor tissue, more. Data fit most tumor T cells coming from lymph node, expanding in tumor. Tumor and nontumor repertoires were significantly more similar in luminal-like than in basal-like breast cancer.

In its sample, this clonotype ranks as medium-sized. The antigen remains undetermined. TCRdb re-derived calls from the multiplex PCR reads in MiXCR, one entry per CDR3 protein. The table includes some 22,000 distinct CDR3 sequences, 68% detected once. V was pared by 3 bases and J by 13 bases, with 11 bases of the junction left unmatched. CDR1 is SGHTA, CDR2 FQGTGA, per germline. The CDR3 extends over 13 amino acids. The V call is TRBV7-3, the J call TRBJ1-2, with 7 bases that match TRBD1. The sequence was obtained from a female donor with breast cancer. Some clones in this sample may be carry-over from other donors' samples. Source material: tumor-adjacent breast tissue. In DNA, the CDR3 is TGTGCCAGCAGCTTTAAAGGGGGACAGTCTTTCACCTTC. This gives the protein CASSFKGGQSFTF.